This T cell receptor (beta chain) comes out of a study of blood T cell repertoires in COVID-19 (dated by TCRdb to between 2020 and 2021). With respect to the entire study: Samples covering the acute and convalescent phases of COVID-19 were provided by collaborators in the United States, Italy and Spain. The prospective study material was composed of cDNA or gDNA derived from T cells, B-cell-depleted T cells, or PBMCs. Subjects who had been exposed to COVID-19, were actively infected with it, or had recovered from it provided the deeply sampled blood TCRbeta repertoires that made up the dataset. The repertoires were released in a freely available public database meant as a resource for research on the immune response to SARS-CoV-2. Samples came from the ongoing ImmuneRACE study (first 160 participants) plus 1,254 subjects from 6 global collaborators. Nearly every sample came with metadata listing a de-identified subject ID, COVID-19 status, age in years and sex. Where HLA class I and class II types were available, the types were taken from metadata supplied by the sample provider, not from assay-based typing. Points the paper makes about the study in general: The quantity of clinical and demographic metadata differed by source and by participant and was supplied without curation.

One collaborating source in Seattle enrolled patients while the patients were actively infected and followed the patients over time throughout the course of disease. Whole blood was collected in K2EDTA tubes by collaborating institutions according to the institutions' own protocols. For TCRbeta analysis, collaborator samples were shipped as frozen whole blood, as isolated PBMCs, or as DNA extracted from either sample type. For this clone: Its antigen target is currently unknown. No quality values exist for individual bases; no much larger clone is one base distant.

The CDR3 covers 14 residues, taking in both the cysteine and the phenylalanine. Just the 42-base CDR3 DNA is kept, in frame starting at base 1. The germline V gene (reference sequence) yields SGHNT for CDR1 and YYREEE for CDR2. V gives up 0 bases and J gives up 1 base, and the segment between their germline ends measures 7 bases. The immunoSEQ Assay, a bias-controlled multiplex PCR, was used to amplify TCRbeta CDR3 regions from genomic DNA. For the original study's pipeline: Within the assay, amplification of reference gene primers was used to estimate how many nucleated cells each sample contained. To quantify the absolute abundance of each unique TCRbeta CDR3 rearrangement, sequence reads were collapsed and filtered. For each sample, productive Simpson clonality was calculated as the square root of Simpson's diversity index over productive rearrangements. TCRdb stores this immuneACCESS table with in-frame sequences only. Part of the clones is absent; in the studies checked, under half of the shortfall reflects unresolved V genes, and no reason is known for the rest. V, J and clone size derive from that table, while D and trimming were established from the DNA sequence. The table for this sample lists around 25,000 clones; approximately 72% of them were counted only once. The top ten clonotypes cover approximately 7% of the sample.

The V and J genes are TRBV5-4 and TRBJ2-5, and possibly TRBD2, on 6 matching bases. The sequenced sample was peripheral blood. The receptor comes from a man over 45 with COVID-19, enrolled during active disease. The DNA is TGTGCCAGCAGCTTGGGCGGGACCCAAGAGACCCAGTACTTC. Its translation reads: CASSLGGTQETQYF.